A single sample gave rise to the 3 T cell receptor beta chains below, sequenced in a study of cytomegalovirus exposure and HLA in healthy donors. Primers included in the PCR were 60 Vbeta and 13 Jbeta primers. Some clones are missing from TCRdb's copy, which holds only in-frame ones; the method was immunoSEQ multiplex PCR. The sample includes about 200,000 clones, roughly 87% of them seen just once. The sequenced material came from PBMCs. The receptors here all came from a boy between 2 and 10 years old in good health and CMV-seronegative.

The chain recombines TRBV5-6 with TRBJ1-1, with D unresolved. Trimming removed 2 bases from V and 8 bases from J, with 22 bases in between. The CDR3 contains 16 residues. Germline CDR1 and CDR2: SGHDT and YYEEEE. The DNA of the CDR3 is TGTGCCAGCAGCTTTTTTGGAGCGGGTAAGAGACCCGAAGCTTTCTTT. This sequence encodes CASSFFGAGKRPEAFF.

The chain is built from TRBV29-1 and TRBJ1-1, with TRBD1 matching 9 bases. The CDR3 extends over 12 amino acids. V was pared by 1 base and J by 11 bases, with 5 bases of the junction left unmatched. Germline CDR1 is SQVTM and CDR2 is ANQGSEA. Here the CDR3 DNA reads TGCAGCGTTGAAGGGAACAGGGGGCCGGCTTTCTTT. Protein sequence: CSVEGNRGPAFF.

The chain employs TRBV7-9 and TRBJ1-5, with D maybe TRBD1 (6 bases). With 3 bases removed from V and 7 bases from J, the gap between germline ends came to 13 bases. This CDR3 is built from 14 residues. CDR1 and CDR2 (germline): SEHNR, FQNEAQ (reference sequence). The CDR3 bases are TGTGCCAGCAGCTTGGGCAGGGGTCGCCAGCCCCAGCATTTT. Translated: CASSLGRGRQPQHF.